This T cell receptor beta chain was sequenced in a study of blood T cell repertoires in COVID-19. Study-level information: Italy, Spain and the United States were the sources of the convalescent and acute COVID-19 samples.

Participants reported their clinical history, and cohort assignment relied on those reports. As handled by the study authors: Reference gene primer amplification in the assay estimated nucleated cell counts. Sequencing used immunoSEQ multiplex PCR; TCRdb keeps in-frame clones, though not all of them. V, J and clone size derive from that table, while D and trimming were established from the DNA sequence. The table has approximately 240,000 clones, more than 80% seen once; the top ten hold about 3.3%. The TCR originated in a woman aged 18-29 years in a cohort exposed to, infected with or recovered from COVID-19 (not recorded which). Sequenced input: PBMCs or T cells enriched from blood (not recorded which).

CDR3 sequence: CASSLQGAEGYTF. CDR3 nucleotide sequence: TGTGCCAGCAGTCTACAGGGGGCGGAAGGCTACACCTTC. The chain has TRBV2 and TRBJ1-2, with 9 bases matching TRBD1. Germline CDR1 SNHLY, CDR2 FYNNEI. J gave up 8 bases and V 5 bases, and 6 bases lay outside the gene matches. The CDR3 consists of 13 residues.